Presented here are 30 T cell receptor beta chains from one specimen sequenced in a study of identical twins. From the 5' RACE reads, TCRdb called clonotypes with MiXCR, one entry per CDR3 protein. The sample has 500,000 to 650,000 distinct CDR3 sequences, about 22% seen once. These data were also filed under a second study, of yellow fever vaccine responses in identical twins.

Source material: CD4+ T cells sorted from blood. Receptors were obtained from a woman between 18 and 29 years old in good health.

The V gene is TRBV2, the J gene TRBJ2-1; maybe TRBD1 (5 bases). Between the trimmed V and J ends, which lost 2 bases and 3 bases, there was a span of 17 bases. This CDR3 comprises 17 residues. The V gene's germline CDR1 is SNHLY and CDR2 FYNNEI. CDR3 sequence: CASSERAGWLGYNEQFF. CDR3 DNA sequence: TGTGCCAGCAGTGAAAGGGCAGGGTGGTTGGGCTACAATGAGCAGTTCTTC.

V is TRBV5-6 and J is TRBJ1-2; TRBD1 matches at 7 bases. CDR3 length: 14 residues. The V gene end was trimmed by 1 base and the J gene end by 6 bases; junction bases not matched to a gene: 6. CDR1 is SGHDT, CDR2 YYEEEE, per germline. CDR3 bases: TGTGCCAGCAGCTTGATGACAGGGTTACATGGCTACACCTTC. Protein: CASSLMTGLHGYTF. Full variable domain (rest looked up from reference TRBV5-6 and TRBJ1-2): DAGVTQSPTHLIKTRGQQVTLRCSPKSGHDTVSWYQQALGQGPQFIFQYYEEEERQRGNFPDRFSGHQFPNYSSELNVNALLLGDSALYLCASSLMTGLHGYTFGSGTRLTVV.

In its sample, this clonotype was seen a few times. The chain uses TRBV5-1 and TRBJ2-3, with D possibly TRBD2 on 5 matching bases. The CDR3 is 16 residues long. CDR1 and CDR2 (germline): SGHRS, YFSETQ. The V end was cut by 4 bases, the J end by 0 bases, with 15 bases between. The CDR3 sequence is CASSPRLSRSTDTQYF. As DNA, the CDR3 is TGCGCCAGCAGCCCTCGACTAAGTCGTAGCACAGATACGCAGTATTTT.

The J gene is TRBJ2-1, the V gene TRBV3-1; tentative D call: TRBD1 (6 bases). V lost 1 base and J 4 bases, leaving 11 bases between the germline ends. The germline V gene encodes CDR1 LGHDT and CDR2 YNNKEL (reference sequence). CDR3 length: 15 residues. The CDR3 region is CASSQGWGQYNEQFF. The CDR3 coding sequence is TGTGCCAGCAGCCAAGGGTGGGGGCAGTACAATGAGCAGTTCTTC.

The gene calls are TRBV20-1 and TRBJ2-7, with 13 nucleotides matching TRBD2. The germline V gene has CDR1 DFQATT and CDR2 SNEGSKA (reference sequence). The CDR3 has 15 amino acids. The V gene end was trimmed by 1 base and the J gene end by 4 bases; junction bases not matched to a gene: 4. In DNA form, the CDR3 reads TGCAGTGCTAGAGGGGGACTAGCGGGACCTTACGAGCAGTACTTC. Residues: CSARGGLAGPYEQYF.

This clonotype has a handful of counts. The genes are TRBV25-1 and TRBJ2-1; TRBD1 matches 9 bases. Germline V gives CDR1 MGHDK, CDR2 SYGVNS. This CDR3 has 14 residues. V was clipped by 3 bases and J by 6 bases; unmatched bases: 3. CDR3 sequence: CASSDETGGNEQFF. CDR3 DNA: TGTGCCAGCAGTGATGAGACAGGGGGCAATGAGCAGTTCTTC.

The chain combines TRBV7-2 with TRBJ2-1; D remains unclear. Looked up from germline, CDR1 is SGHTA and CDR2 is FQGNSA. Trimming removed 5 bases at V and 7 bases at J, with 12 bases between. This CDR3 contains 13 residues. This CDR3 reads CASSPPDGNEQFF. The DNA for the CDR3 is TGTGCCAGCAGCCCCCCGGACGGGAATGAGCAGTTCTTC.

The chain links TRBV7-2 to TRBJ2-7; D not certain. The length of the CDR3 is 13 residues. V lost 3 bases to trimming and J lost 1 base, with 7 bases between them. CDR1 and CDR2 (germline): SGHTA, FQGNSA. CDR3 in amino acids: CASSFRSSYEQYF. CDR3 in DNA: TGTGCCAGCAGCTTCAGGAGTTCCTACGAGCAGTACTTC.

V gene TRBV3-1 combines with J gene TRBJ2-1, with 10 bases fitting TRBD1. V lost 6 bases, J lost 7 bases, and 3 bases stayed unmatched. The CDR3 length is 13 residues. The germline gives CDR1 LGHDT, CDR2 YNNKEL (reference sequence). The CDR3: CASRWTGGNEQFF. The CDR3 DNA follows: TGTGCCAGCAGATGGACAGGGGGGAATGAGCAGTTCTTC.

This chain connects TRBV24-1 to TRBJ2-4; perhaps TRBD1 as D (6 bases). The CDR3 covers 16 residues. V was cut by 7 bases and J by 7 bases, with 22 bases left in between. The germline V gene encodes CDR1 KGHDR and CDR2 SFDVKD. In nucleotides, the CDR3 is TGTGCCACCAGGATATTTTCGAAGACAGGCGTCAACATTCAGTACTTC. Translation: CATRIFSKTGVNIQYF.

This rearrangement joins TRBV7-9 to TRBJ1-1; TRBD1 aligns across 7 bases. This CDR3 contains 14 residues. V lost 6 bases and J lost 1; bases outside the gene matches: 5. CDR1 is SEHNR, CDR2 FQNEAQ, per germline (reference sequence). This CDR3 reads CASSASGGNTEAFF. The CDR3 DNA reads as TGTGCCAGCAGTGCCTCAGGGGGGAACACTGAAGCTTTCTTT. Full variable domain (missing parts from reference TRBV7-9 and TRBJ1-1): DTGVSQNPRHKITKRGQNVTFRCDPISEHNRLYWYRQTLGQGPEFLTYFQNEAQLEKSRLLSDRFSAERPKGSFSTLEIQRTEQGDSAMYLCASSASGGNTEAFFGQGTRLTVV.

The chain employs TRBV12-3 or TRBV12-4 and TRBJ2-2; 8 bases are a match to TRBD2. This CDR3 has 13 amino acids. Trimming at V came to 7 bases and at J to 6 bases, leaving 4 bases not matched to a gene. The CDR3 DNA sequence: TGTGCCAGCAAACCGGGACTAGCCGGGGAGCTGTTTTTT. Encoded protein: CASKPGLAGELFF.

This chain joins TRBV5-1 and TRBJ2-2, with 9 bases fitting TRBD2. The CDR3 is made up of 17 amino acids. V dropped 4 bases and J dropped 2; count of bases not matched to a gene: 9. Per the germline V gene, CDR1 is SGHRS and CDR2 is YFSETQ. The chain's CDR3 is CASSGGGSGGNTGELFF. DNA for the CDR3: TGCGCCAGCAGCGGCGGTGGTAGCGGGGGCAACACCGGGGAGCTGTTTTTT.

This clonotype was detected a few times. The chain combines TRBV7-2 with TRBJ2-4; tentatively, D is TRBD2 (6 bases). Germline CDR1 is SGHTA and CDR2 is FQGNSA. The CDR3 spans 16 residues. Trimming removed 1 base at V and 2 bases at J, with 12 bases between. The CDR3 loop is CASSLGGGHPKNIQYF. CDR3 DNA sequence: TGTGCCAGCAGCTTAGGTGGAGGGCACCCCAAAAACATTCAGTACTTC.

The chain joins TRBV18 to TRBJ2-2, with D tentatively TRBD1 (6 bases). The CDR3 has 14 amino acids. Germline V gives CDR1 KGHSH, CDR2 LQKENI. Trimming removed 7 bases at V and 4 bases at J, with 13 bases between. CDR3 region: CASFPDRTTGELFF. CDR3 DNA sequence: TGTGCCAGCTTTCCGGACAGAACCACCGGGGAGCTGTTTTTT.

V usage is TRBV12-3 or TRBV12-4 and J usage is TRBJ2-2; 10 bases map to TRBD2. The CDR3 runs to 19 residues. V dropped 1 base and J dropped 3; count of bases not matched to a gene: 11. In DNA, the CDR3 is TGTGCCAGCAGTTTAGATTACCACAGCGGGAGGGCCGACACCGGGGAGCTGTTTTTT. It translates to CASSLDYHSGRADTGELFF.

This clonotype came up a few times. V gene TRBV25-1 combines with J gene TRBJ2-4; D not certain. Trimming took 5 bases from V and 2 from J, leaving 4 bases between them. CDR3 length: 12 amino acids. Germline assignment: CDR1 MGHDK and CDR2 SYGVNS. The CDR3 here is CASSTTKNIQYF. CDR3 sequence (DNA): TGTGCCAGCAGTACTACCAAAAACATTCAGTACTTC.

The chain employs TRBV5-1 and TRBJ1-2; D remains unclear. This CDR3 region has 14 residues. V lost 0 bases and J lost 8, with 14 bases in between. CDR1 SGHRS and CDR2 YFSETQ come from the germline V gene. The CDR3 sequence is CASSLEGGPRGYTF. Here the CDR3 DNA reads TGCGCCAGCAGCTTGGAGGGAGGGCCGAGAGGCTACACCTTC.

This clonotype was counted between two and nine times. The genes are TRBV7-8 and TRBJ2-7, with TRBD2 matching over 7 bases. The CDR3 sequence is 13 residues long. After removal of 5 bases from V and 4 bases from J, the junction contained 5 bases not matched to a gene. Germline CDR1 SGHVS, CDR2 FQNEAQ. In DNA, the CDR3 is TGTGCCAGCAGCGCCCAGGGAGGGTACGAGCAGTACGTC. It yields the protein CASSAQGGYEQYV.

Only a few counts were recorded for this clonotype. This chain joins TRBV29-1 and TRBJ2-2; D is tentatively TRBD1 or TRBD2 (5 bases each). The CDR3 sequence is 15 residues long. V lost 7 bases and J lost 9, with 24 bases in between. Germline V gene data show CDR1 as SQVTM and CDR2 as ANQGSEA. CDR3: CSATRSEWGFRELFF. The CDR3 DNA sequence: TGCAGCGCCACGCGTTCCGAATGGGGGTTCCGGGAGCTGTTTTTT.

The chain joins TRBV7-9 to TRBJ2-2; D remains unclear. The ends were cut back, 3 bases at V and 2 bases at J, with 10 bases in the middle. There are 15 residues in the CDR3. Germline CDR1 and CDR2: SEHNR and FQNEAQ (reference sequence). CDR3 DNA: TGTGCCAGCAGCTTTAGGTCAGATAACACCGGGGAGCTGTTTTTT. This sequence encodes CASSFRSDNTGELFF.

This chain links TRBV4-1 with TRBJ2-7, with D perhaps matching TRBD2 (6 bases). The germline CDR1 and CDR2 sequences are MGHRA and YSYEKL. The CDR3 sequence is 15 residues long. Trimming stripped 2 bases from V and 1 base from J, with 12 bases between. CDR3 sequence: CASSQPGSMSYEQYF. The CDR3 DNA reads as TGCGCCAGCAGCCAACCCGGGAGTATGTCCTACGAGCAGTACTTC.

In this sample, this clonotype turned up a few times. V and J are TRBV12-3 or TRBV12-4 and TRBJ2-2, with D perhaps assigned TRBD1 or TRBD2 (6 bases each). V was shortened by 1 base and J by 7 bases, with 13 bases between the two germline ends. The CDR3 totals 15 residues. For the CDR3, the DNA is TGTGCCAGCAGTTTAGAAAGGGGGGCTGGCGGGGAGCTGTTTTTT. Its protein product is CASSLERGAGGELFF.

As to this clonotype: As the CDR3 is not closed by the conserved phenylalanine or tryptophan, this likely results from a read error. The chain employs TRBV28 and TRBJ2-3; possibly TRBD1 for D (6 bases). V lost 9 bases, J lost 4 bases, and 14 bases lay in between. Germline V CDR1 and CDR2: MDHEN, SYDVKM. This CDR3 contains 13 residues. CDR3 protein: CARDSWVSDTQYL. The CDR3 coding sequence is TGTGCCAGGGACAGTTGGGTTTCAGATACGCAGTATCTT.

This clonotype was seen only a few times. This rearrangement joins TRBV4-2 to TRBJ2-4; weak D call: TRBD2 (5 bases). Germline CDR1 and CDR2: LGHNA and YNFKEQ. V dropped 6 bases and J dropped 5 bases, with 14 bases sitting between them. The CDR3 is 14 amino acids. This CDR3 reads CASRPPERENIQYF. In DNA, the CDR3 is TGTGCCAGCAGACCCCCGGAGAGGGAAAACATTCAGTACTTC.

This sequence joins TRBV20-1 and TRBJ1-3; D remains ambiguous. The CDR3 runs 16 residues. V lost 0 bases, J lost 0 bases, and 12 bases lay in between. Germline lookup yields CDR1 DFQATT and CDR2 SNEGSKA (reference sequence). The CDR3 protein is CSARDYLGNSGNTIYF. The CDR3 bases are TGCAGTGCTAGAGACTACTTGGGGAACTCTGGAAACACCATATATTTT.

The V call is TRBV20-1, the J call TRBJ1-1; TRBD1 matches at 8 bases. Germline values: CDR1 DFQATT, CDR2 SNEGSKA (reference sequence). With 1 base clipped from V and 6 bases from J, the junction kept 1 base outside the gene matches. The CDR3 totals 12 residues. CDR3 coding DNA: TGCAGTGCTAGAGCCAGGGGGCCTGAAGCTTTCTTT. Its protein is CSARARGPEAFF.

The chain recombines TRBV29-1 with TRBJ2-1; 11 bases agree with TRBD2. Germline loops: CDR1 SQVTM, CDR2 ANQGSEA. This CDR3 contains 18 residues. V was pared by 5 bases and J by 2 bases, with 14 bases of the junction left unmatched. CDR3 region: CSVFRAPSGRTAYNEQFF. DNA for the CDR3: TGCAGCGTTTTCCGCGCCCCTAGCGGGAGGACCGCCTACAATGAGCAGTTCTTC.

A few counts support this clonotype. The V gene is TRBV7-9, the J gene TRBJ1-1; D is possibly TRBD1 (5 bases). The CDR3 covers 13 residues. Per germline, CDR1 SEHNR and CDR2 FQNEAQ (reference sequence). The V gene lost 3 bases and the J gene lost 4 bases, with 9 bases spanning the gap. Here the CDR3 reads CASSFGGSTEAFF. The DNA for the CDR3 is TGTGCCAGCAGCTTCGGGGGGAGCACTGAAGCTTTCTTT.

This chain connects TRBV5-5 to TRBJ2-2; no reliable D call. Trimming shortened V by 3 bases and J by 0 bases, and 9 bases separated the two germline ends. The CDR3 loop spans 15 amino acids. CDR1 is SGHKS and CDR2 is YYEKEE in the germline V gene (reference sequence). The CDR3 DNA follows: TGTGCCAGCAGCTCTATAACTGCGAACACCGGGGAGCTGTTTTTT. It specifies CASSSITANTGELFF.